This T cell receptor (beta chain) was recorded in a study of T cell responses to AZD1222 COVID-19 vaccine. Clones were read by immunoSEQ multiplex PCR, and TCRdb kept only the in-frame ones, dropping some. Among 150,000 to 200,000 clones listed, about 91% were seen once. Germline lookup yields CDR1 SGHNT and CDR2 YYREEE (reference sequence). The CDR3 length is 15 residues. V lost 7 bases to trimming and J lost 7 bases; unmatched junction nucleotides: 14. The TCR comes from an adult in good health. The chain is built from TRBV5-4 and TRBJ2-7; TRBD2 matches 10 bases. The sequences come from peripheral blood, collected on day 0 of MenACWY control vaccination. This chain's CDR3 is CASRYSTSGMGEQYF. The CDR3 DNA follows: TGTGCCAGCCGCTACTCCACTAGCGGGATGGGTGAGCAGTACTTC. The variable domain in full, with the rest retrieved from reference TRBV5-4 and TRBJ2-7, is ETGVTQSPTHLIKTRGQQVTLRCSSQSGHNTVSWYQQALGQGPQFIFQYYREEENGRGNFPPRFSGLQFPNYSSELNVNALELDDSALYLCASRYSTSGMGEQYFGPGTRLTVT.